A single sample gave rise to the 15 T cell receptor beta chains below, sequenced in a study of beta chain features in type 1 diabetes. What was sequenced were expressed TCRB transcripts, since all of the isolated RNA had been reverse transcribed. Here immunoSEQ multiplex PCR was the method, and the copy in TCRdb shows in-frame clones only, minus some. This repertoire shows roughly 150,000 clones, 11% found once; its top ten account for 2% to 2.5%. The specimen sequenced was central memory CD4+ T cells from blood. All receptors come from a man younger than 35 in good health.

This clone was seen a handful of times. The chain combines TRBV7-2 with TRBJ2-4; tentatively, D is TRBD2 (5 bases). Germline lookup yields CDR1 SGHTA and CDR2 FQGNSA. The ends were cut back, 6 bases at V and 0 bases at J, with 9 bases in the middle. This CDR3 is built from 14 residues. CDR3 sequence (DNA): TGTGCCAGCAGTGGACTTCTAGCCAAAAACATTCAGTACTTC. This sequence encodes CASSGLLAKNIQYF. The full variable domain, with the rest looked up from reference TRBV7-2 and TRBJ2-4, is GAGVSQSPSNKVTEKGKDVELRCDPISGHTALYWYRQSLGQGLEFLIYFQGNSAPDKSGLPSDRFSAERTGGSVSTLTIQRTQQEDSAVYLCASSGLLAKNIQYFGAGTRLSVL.

The rearrangement uses TRBV13 and TRBJ2-5; D not certain. The CDR3 spans 12 residues. Per germline, CDR1 PRHDT and CDR2 FYEKMQ (reference sequence). Trimming removed 5 bases from V and 5 bases from J, with 9 bases in between. The CDR3 DNA sequence: TGTGCCAGCAGCCCCCCCTTCGAGACCCAGTACTTC. Protein product: CASSPPFETQYF.

This clone was counted ten times or more. The J gene is TRBJ2-4, the V gene TRBV11-2, with a tentative D call TRBD1 (6 bases). The V end lost 5 bases, the J end lost 7 bases, and 9 bases lay between the germline ends. Germline CDR1 and CDR2: SGHAT and FQNNGV. The CDR3 is made up of 12 amino acids. The CDR3 protein is CASSARGNIQYF. Written as DNA, the CDR3 is TGTGCCAGCAGCGCGAGGGGGAACATTCAGTACTTC.

This clone was seen more than once but under ten times. This rearrangement joins TRBV28 to TRBJ2-2, with D possibly TRBD2 on 5 matching bases. Germline V CDR1 and CDR2: MDHEN, SYDVKM. V was shortened by 7 bases and J by 8 bases, with 20 bases between the two germline ends. The CDR3 extends over 15 amino acids. The CDR3 spells CASKAPRGFAGELFF. Written as DNA, the CDR3 is TGTGCCAGCAAGGCCCCTAGAGGGTTCGCTGGGGAGCTGTTTTTT.

This clone showed up just a few times. This may be a read error, as it is one base from a much larger clone. The chain combines TRBV6-6 with TRBJ2-6; no firm D call. Germline V gene data show CDR1 as MNHNY and CDR2 as SVGAGI (reference sequence). V lost 5 bases, J lost 2 bases, and 10 bases lay in between. This CDR3 spans 15 amino acids. CDR3 residues: CASSDSGAGANVLTF. For the CDR3, the DNA is TGTGCCAGCAGTGATTCGGGTGCTGGGGCCAACGTCCTGACTTTC.

The chain employs TRBV27 and TRBJ2-2; D may correspond to TRBD1 or TRBD2 (6 bases each). Germline CDR1 MNHEY, CDR2 SMNVEV (reference sequence). The V end lost 0 bases, the J end lost 2 bases, and 10 bases lay between the germline ends. This CDR3 spans 16 amino acids. The CDR3 nucleotides are TGTGCCAGCAGTTTATCGGGGGCGGGAAACACCGGGGAGCTGTTTTTT. Amino acids: CASSLSGAGNTGELFF.

The rearrangement joins TRBV11-2 to TRBJ2-1; D perhaps matches TRBD1 (5 bases). The V end lost 5 bases, the J end lost 0 bases, and 14 bases lay between the germline ends. The length of the CDR3 is 16 residues. Germline V gives CDR1 SGHAT, CDR2 FQNNGV. The CDR3 loop is CASSPRPGRSYNEQFF. Here the CDR3 DNA reads TGTGCCAGCAGCCCCCGCCCAGGGCGCTCCTACAATGAGCAGTTCTTC. The whole variable domain, remainder taken from reference TRBV11-2 and TRBJ2-1, is EAGVAQSPRYKIIEKRQSVAFWCNPISGHATLYWYQQILGQGPKLLIQFQNNGVVDDSQLPKDRFSAERLKGVDSTLKIQPAKLEDSAVYLCASSPRPGRSYNEQFFGPGTRLTVL.

There are a few counts of this clone. The V and J genes are TRBV29-1 and TRBJ1-5; perhaps TRBD1 as D (6 bases). V dropped 7 bases and J dropped 5 bases, with 15 bases sitting between them. The CDR3 is 13 amino acids. The V gene's germline CDR1 is SQVTM and CDR2 ANQGSEA. CDR3 nucleotides: TGCAGCGCCGGGACAACGATTCATCAGCCCCAGCATTTT. It yields the protein CSAGTTIHQPQHF.

This clone was observed a handful of times. The rearrangement joins TRBV7-2 to TRBJ2-5; possible D gene TRBD2, 5 bases. V was shortened by 1 base and J by 5 bases, with 11 bases between the two germline ends. CDR1 and CDR2 from the germline V gene are SGHTA and FQGNSA. The CDR3 is made up of 14 amino acids. CDR3 DNA: TGTGCCAGCAGCTTAGACAGTCAGCGGGAGACCCAGTACTTC. It translates to CASSLDSQRETQYF.

The chain combines TRBV5-1 with TRBJ2-7; either TRBD1 or TRBD2 may fit D (5 bases each). Trimming took 5 bases from V and 2 from J, leaving 17 bases between them. The CDR3 length is 15 residues. Germline loops: CDR1 SGHRS, CDR2 YFSETQ. The CDR3: CASSPGHRDTYEQYF. The CDR3 nucleotides are TGCGCCAGCAGTCCCGGACACCGGGATACCTACGAGCAGTACTTC.

The rearrangement uses TRBV28 and TRBJ2-1; possible D gene TRBD1, 6 bases. Trimming removed 6 bases at V and 10 bases at J, with 16 bases between. Germline CDR1 reads MDHEN; CDR2 reads SYDVKM. The CDR3 spans 13 residues. CDR3 in amino acids: CASRDPRTVEQFF. The CDR3 DNA sequence: TGTGCCAGCAGGGATCCCCGGACAGTCGAGCAGTTCTTC.

This rearrangement joins TRBV14 to TRBJ2-4; 11 bases are a match to TRBD2. Germline-derived CDR1 and CDR2 are SGHDN and FVKESK. The CDR3 spans 13 residues. The V and J ends lost 5 bases and 7 bases, in that order; junction bases with no gene match: 1. CDR3 in amino acids: CASSVAGGNIQYF. The CDR3 nucleotides are TGTGCCAGCAGCGTAGCGGGAGGGAACATTCAGTACTTC.

This clone was found many times. V and J are TRBV9 and TRBJ2-3; D perhaps matches TRBD2 (6 bases). Germline V gene lookup returns CDR1 SGDLS and CDR2 YYNGEE. The CDR3 sequence is 15 residues long. With 3 bases removed from V and 3 bases from J, the gap between germline ends came to 14 bases. The CDR3, as DNA: TGTGCCAGCAGCGGCGGGGTAGCGGCGACAGATACGCAGTATTTT. Translating gives CASSGGVAATDTQYF.

In its sample, this clone was seen a few times. The V and J genes are TRBV6-1 and TRBJ2-5; D is unresolved. The ends were cut back, 5 bases at V and 9 bases at J, with 16 bases in the middle. The CDR3 has 13 amino acids. CDR1 MNHNS and CDR2 SASEGT come from the germline V gene. The CDR3 bases are TGTGCCAGCAGTAAGCTATGGACCGGCCCCCAGTACTTC. Translating it yields CASSKLWTGPQYF.

V is TRBV11-2 and J is TRBJ1-1, with a tentative D call TRBD1 (5 bases). Germline V lookup: CDR1 SGHAT, CDR2 FQNNGV. The CDR3 totals 14 residues. The ends were cut back, 7 bases at V and 5 bases at J, with 17 bases in the middle. The CDR3 here is CASTWGQLGTEAFF. The DNA for the CDR3 is TGTGCCAGCACATGGGGCCAGTTGGGGACTGAAGCTTTCTTT.